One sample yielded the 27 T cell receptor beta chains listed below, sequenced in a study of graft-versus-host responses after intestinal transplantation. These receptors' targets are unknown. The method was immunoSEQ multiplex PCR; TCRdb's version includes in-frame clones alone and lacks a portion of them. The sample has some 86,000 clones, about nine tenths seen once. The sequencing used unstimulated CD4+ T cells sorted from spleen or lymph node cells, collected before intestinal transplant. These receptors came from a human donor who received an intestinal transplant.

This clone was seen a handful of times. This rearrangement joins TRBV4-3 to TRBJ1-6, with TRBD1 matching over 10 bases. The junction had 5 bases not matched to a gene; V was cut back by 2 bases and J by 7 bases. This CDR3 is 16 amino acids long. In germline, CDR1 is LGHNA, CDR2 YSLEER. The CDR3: CASSQMTGGRNSPLHF. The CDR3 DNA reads TGCGCCAGCAGCCAAATGACAGGGGGCAGAAATTCACCCCTCCACTTT.

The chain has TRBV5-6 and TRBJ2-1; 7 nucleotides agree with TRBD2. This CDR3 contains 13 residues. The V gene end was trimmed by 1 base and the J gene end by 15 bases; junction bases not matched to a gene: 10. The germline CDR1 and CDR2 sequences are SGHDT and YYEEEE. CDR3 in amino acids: CASSLSGVWLLFF. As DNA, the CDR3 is TGTGCCAGCAGCTTGAGCGGGGTTTGGCTCCTGTTCTTC.

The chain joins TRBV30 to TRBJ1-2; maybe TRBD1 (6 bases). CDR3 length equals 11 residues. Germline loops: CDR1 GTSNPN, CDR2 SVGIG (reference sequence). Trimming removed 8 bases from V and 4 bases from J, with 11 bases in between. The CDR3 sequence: CAGQTLYGYTF. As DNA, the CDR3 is TGTGCCGGACAGACCCTCTATGGCTACACCTTC.

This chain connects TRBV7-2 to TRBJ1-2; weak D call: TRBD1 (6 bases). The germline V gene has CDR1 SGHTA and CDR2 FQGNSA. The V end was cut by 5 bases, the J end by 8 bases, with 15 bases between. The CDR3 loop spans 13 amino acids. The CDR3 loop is CASSPQGLGGYTF. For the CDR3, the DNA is TGTGCCAGCAGCCCTCAGGGGCTCGGCGGCTACACCTTC.

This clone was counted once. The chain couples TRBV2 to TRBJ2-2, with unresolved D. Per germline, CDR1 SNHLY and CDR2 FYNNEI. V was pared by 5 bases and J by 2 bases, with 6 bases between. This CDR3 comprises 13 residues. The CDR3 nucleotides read TGTGCCAGCAGTCCCTTTAACACCGGGGAGCTGTTTTTT. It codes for CASSPFNTGELFF.

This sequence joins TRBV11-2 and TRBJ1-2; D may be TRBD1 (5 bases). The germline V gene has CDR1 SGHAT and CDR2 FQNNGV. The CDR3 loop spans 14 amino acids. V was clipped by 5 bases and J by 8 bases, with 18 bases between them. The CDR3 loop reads CASSPRAWGEGYTF. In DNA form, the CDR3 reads TGTGCCAGCAGCCCCCGGGCCTGGGGGGAAGGCTACACCTTC. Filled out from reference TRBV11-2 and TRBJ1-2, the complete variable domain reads EAGVAQSPRYKIIEKRQSVAFWCNPISGHATLYWYQQILGQGPKLLIQFQNNGVVDDSQLPKDRFSAERLKGVDSTLKIQPAKLEDSAVYLCASSPRAWGEGYTFGSGTRLTVV.

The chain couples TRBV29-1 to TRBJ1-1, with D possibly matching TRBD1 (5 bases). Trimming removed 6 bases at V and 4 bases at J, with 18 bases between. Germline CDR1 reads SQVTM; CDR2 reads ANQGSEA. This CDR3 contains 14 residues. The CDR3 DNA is TGCAGCGTCGTGCGCGGGGTGGGGGGCACTGAAGCTTTCTTT. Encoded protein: CSVVRGVGGTEAFF.

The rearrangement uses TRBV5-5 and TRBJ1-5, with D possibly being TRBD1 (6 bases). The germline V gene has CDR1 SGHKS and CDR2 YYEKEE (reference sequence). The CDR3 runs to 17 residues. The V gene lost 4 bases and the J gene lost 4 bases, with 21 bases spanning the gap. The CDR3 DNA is TGTGCCAGCAGCGCTGAGCAGGGGAGACGGGGTAATCAGCCCCAGCATTTT. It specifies CASSAEQGRRGNQPQHF.

DNA of the CDR3: TGCGCCAGCAGCCAAGGGTACCGACAGACGAACACCGGGGAGCTGTTTTTT. Its protein product is CASSQGYRQTNTGELFF. This chain links TRBV4-3 with TRBJ2-2, with a possible D match to TRBD1 (5 bases). V dropped 1 base and J dropped 0 bases, with 12 bases sitting between them. CDR1 is LGHNA and CDR2 is YSLEER in the germline V gene. The CDR3 has 17 amino acids.

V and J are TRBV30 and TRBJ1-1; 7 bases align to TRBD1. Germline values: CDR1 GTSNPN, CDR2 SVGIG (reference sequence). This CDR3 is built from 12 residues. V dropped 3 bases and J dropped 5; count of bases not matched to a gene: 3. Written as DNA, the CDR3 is TGTGCCTGGAGGACAGGGAGGACTGAAGCTTTCTTT. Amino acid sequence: CAWRTGRTEAFF.

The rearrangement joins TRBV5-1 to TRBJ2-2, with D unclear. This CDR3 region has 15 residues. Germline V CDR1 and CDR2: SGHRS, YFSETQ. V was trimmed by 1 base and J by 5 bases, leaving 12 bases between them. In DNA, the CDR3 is TGCGCCAGCAGCTTGCCTGGCCCTTTAACCGGGGAGCTGTTTTTT. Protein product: CASSLPGPLTGELFF.

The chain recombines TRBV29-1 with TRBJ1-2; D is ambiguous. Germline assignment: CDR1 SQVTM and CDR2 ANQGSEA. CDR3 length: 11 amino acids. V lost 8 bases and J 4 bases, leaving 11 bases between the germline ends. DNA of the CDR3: TGCAGCATGAAGAGTATCTATGGCTACACCTTC. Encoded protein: CSMKSIYGYTF.

CDR3 coding DNA: TGTGCCAGCAGTTATGTGGGGAGGGGGAAAGGATACGAGCAGTACTTC. Protein product: CASSYVGRGKGYEQYF. The rearrangement uses TRBV6-6 and TRBJ2-7; D is possibly TRBD2 (7 bases). The CDR3 consists of 16 residues. Germline CDR1 is MNHNY and CDR2 is SVGAGI (reference sequence). The V gene lost 3 bases and the J gene lost 4 bases, with 19 bases spanning the gap.

CDR3 nucleotides: TGTGCCAGCAGTTCCGGAGTTCGTCGACAGACAAACGAGCAGTACTTC. Protein sequence: CASSSGVRRQTNEQYF. J is TRBJ2-7 and V is TRBV27; D possibly corresponds to TRBD1 (5 bases). The germline gives CDR1 MNHEY, CDR2 SMNVEV (reference sequence). The CDR3 contains 16 residues. V lost 4 bases, J lost 5 bases, and 21 bases lay in between.

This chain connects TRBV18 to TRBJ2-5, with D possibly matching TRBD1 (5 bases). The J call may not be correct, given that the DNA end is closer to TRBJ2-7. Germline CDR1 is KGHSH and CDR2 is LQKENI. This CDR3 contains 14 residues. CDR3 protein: CASSPSQGSYEQYF. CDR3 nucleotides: TGTGCCAGCTCGCCTTCGCAGGGCTCCTACGAGCAGTACTTC.

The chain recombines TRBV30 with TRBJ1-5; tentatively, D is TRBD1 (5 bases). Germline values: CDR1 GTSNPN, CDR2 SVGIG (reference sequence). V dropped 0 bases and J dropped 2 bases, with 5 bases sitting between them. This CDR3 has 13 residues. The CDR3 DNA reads TGTGCCTGGAGTGTAGGGGGCAATCAGCCCCAGCATTTT. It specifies CAWSVGGNQPQHF.

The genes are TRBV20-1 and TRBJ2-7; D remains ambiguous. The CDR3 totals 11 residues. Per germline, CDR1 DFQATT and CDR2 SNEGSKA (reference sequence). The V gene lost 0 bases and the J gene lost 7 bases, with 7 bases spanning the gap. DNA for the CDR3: TGCAGTGCTAGAGATTCGGTAGAGCAGTACTTC. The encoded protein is CSARDSVEQYF.

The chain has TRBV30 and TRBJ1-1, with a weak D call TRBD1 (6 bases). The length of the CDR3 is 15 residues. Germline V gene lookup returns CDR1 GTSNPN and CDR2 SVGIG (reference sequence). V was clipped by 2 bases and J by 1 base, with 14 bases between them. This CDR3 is CAWSSYGQWNTEAFF. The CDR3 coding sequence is TGTGCCTGGAGTTCTTACGGACAGTGGAACACTGAAGCTTTCTTT.

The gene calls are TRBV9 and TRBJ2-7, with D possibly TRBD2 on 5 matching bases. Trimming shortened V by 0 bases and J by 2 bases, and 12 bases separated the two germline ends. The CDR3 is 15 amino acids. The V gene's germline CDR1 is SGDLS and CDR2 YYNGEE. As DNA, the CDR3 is TGTGCCAGCAGCGTAGCCCCGGGGATTCCCTACGAGCAGTACTTC. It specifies CASSVAPGIPYEQYF.

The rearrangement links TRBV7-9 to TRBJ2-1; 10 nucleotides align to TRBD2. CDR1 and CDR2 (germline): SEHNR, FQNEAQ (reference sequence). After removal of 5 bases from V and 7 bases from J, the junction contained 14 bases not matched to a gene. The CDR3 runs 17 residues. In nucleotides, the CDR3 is TGTGCCAGCAGCACTTATACCCTAGCGGGGGCCGGGAATGAGCAGTTCTTC. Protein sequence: CASSTYTLAGAGNEQFF. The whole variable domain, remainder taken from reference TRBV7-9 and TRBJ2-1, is DTGVSQNPRHKITKRGQNVTFRCDPISEHNRLYWYRQTLGQGPEFLTYFQNEAQLEKSRLLSDRFSAERPKGSFSTLEIQRTEQGDSAMYLCASSTYTLAGAGNEQFFGPGTRLTVL.

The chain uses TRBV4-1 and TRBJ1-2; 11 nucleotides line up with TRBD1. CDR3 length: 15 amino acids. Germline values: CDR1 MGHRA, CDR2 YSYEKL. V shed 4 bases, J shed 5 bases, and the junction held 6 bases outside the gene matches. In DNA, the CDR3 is TGCGCCAGCAGCCCTCGGACAGGGGGCGGGTATGGCTACACCTTC. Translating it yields CASSPRTGGGYGYTF.

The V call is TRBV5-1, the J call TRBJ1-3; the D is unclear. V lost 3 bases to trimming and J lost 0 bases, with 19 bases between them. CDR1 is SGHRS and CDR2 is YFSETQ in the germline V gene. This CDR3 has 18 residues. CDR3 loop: CASSSLGVGRSSGNTIYF. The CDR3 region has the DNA TGCGCCAGCAGCTCACTTGGGGTCGGGAGAAGCTCTGGAAACACCATATATTTT.

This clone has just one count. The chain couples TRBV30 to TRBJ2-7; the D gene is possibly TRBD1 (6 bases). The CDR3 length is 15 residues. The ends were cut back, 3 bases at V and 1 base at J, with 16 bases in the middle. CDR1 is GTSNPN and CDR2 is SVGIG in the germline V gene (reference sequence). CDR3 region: CAWRHREIPSYEQYF. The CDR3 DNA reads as TGTGCCTGGAGACACAGGGAAATCCCTTCCTACGAGCAGTACTTC. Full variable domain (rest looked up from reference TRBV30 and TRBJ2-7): SQTIHQWPATLVQPVGSPLSLECTVEGTSNPNLYWYRQAAGRGLQLLFYSVGIGQISSEVPQNLSASRPQDRQFILSSKKLLLSDSGFYLCAWRHREIPSYEQYFGPGTRLTVT.

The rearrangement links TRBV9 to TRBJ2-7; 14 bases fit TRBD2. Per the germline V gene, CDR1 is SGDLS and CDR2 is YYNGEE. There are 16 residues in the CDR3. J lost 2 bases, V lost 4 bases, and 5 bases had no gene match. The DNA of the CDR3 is TGTGCCAGCAGCCCAAAGGGACTAGCGGGGGCCTACGAGCAGTACTTC. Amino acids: CASSPKGLAGAYEQYF. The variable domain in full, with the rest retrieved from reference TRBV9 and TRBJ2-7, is DSGVTQTPKHLITATGQRVTLRCSPRSGDLSVYWYQQSLDQGLQFLIQYYNGEERAKGNILERFSAQQFPDLHSELNLSSLELGDSALYFCASSPKGLAGAYEQYFGPGTRLTVT.

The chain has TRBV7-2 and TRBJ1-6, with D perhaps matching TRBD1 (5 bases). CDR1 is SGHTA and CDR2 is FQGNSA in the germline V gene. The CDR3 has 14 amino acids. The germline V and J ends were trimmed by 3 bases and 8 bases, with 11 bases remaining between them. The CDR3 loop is CASSFLTDYSPLHF. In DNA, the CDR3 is TGTGCCAGCAGCTTTTTGACAGATTATTCACCCCTCCACTTT. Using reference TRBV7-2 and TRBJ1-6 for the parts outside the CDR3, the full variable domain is GAGVSQSPSNKVTEKGKDVELRCDPISGHTALYWYRQSLGQGLEFLIYFQGNSAPDKSGLPSDRFSAERTGGSVSTLTIQRTQQEDSAVYLCASSFLTDYSPLHFGNGTRLTVT.

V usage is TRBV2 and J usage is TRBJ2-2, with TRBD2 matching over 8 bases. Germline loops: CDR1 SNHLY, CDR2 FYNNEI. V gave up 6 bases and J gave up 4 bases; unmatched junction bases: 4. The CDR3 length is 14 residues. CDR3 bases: TGTGCCAGCAGCCTACGGGGGGGCACCGGGGAGCTGTTTTTT. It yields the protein CASSLRGGTGELFF.

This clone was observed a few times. CDR3 residues: CASDGERELGNTIYF. In DNA form, the CDR3 reads TGTGCCAGCGACGGGGAGAGAGAGCTTGGAAACACCATATATTTT. The V call is TRBV2, the J call TRBJ1-3; D is ambiguous. V shed 8 bases and J shed 3 bases, with 17 bases lying between them. The CDR3 contains 15 residues. CDR1 and CDR2 from the germline V gene are SNHLY and FYNNEI.